A few counts support the clone carrying this T cell receptor beta chain. Its antigen is unidentified. This record comes from a study of T cells after yellow fever vaccination. Study overall: Fractions of limited cellularity were prepared by means of SMART-Seq v4 Ultra Low Input.

One entry per CDR3 protein results from TCRdb running MiXCR on the 5' RACE reads. The sample has around 320,000 distinct CDR3 sequences; around 10% are singletons. Study-level findings and limits: Overlap between CD4 and CD8 compartments was detected for a small share of clonotypes. Reappearance after the booster was observed for most primary-vaccination clones (roughly 97% CD4, roughly 88% CD8).

The source is a man aged 18 to 30 who received the YFV17D yellow fever vaccine. The sample here was CD4+ T cells sorted from PBMCs, taken 45 days after the yellow fever booster vaccination.

CDR3 bases: TGTGCCAGCCAAAAAGGGGTCCAAGAGACCCAGTACTTC. Translating it yields CASQKGVQETQYF. This chain connects TRBV21-1 to TRBJ2-5. TRBV21-1 is classified as a pseudogene. The CDR3 contains 13 residues.